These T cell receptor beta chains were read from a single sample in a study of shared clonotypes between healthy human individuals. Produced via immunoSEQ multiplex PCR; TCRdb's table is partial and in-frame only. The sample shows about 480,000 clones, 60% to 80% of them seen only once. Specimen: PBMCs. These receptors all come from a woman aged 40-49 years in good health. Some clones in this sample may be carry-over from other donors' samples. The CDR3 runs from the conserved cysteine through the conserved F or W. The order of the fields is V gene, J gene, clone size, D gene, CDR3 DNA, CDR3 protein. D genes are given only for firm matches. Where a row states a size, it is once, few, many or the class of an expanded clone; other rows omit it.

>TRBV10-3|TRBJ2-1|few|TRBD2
TGTGCCATCAGTGCTCTAGCGGGATTAGATGAGCAGTTCTTC
CAISALAGLDEQFF
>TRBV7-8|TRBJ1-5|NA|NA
TGTGCCAGCGGGAGAGACAGAAATCAGCCCCAGCATTTT
CASGRDRNQPQHF
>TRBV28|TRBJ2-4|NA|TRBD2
TGTGCCAGCACCCCCTGGACTAGCGGGAATAGGGGCAAAAACATTCAGTACTTC
CASTPWTSGNRGKNIQYF
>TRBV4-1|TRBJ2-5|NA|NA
TGCGCCAGCAGCCAATTCGGGGCGGGGCAGGAGACCCAGTACTTC
CASSQFGAGQETQYF
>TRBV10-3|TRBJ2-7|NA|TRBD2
TGTGCCATCAGTGGGACTAGCGGGAGCTACGAGCAGTACTTC
CAISGTSGSYEQYF
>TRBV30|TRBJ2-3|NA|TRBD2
TGTGCCTGGAGTGTAATGACTAGCGGGAGTGTCGCGCAGTATTTT
CAWSVMTSGSVAQYF
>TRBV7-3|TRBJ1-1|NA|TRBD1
TGTGCCAGCACCCTCCGGACAGGGACTGAAGCTTTCTTT
CASTLRTGTEAFF
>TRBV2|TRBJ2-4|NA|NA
TGTGCCACCAGCCAGGAAAACATTCAGTACTTC
CATSQENIQYF
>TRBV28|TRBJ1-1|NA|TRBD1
TGTGCCAGCAGTCCTTGGGACAGGGGCTTCACTGAAGCTTTCTTT
CASSPWDRGFTEAFF
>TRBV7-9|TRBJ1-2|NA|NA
TGTGCCAGCAGCAGCTTAGGGACTGAATCTAACTATGGCTACACCTTC
CASSSLGTESNYGYTF
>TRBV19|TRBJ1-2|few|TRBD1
TGTGCCTGCTCTCAACGGGACAGGCACTACTATGGCTACACCTTC
CACSQRDRHYYGYTF
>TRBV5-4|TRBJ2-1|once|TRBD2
TGTGCCAGCAGCTCCGGACTAGCGGGAGGAGATGAGCAGTTCTTC
CASSSGLAGGDEQFF
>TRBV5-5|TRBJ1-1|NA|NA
TGTGCCAGCACCCCAAGTCAGGGTGGCACTGAAGCTTTCTTT
CASTPSQGGTEAFF
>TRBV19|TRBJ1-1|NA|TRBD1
TGTGCCAGTAGTTACCTCCAGGGGGCCGGGACTGAAGCTTTCTTT
CASSYLQGAGTEAFF
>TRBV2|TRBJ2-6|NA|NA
TGTGCCAGCAGCAACAGTGGTTCCAACGTCCTGACTTTC
CASSNSGSNVLTF
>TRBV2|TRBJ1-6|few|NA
TGTGCCAGCAGTGAGCGGGGAAATTCACCCCTCCACTTT
CASSERGNSPLHF
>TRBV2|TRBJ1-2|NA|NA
TGTGCCAGCAGTGAAGTTTTTGATCCTACAGGGAAAGGCTACACCTTC
CASSEVFDPTGKGYTF
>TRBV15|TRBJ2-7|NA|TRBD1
TGTGCCACCAGCCGGGACAGGGGCCGTGAGCAGTACTTC
CATSRDRGREQYF
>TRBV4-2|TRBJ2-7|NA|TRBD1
TGTGCCAGCAGCCAAGATTTAACAGGGGGGAACTACGAGCAGTACTTC
CASSQDLTGGNYEQYF
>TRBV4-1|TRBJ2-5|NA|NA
TGCGCCAGCAGCCGCCAGCCCTGGGCCCAAGAGACCCAGTACTTC
CASSRQPWAQETQYF
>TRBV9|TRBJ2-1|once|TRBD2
TGTGCCAGCAGCGGGAGGACTAGCGCGGAAAACTACAATGAGCAGTTCTTC
CASSGRTSAENYNEQFF
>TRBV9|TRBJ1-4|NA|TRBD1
TGTGCCAGCAGCCCGCAGACAGGGTTGGTTGAAAAACTGTTTTTT
CASSPQTGLVEKLFF
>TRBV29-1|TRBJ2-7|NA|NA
TGCAGCGTTGCCCCAGCCCCCTACGAGCAGTACTTC
CSVAPAPYEQYF
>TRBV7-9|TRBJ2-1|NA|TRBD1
TGTGCCAGCAGCTCCTCGGGACAGGGGGCTGGCAATGAGCAGTTCTTC
CASSSSGQGAGNEQFF
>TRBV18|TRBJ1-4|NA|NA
TGTGCCAGCCGGGACCTGAGGGAAAAACTGTTTTTT
CASRDLREKLFF
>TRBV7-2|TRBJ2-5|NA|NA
TGTGCCAGCAGCGGGGACTTGCAAAAACCCCAAGAGACCCAGTACTTC
CASSGDLQKPQETQYF
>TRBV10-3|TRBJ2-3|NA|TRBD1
TGTGCCATCAGGGGGGACAGGGGTACAGATACGCAGTATTTT
CAIRGDRGTDTQYF
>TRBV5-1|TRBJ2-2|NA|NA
TGCGCCAGCAGCTTGGAGTACAGCCGAACGACCGGGGAGCTGTTTTTT
CASSLEYSRTTGELFF
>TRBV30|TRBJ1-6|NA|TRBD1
TGTGCCGCCGACAGGGGAGGCTCTTCACCCCTCCACTTT
CAADRGGSSPLHF
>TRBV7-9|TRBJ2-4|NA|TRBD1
TGTGCCAGCAGCTCGTTCGACAGGGGGCCTGCCGGGAACATTCAGTACTTC
CASSSFDRGPAGNIQYF
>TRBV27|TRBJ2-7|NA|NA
TGTGCCAGCAGCGGGAGTCGGTACGAGCAGTACTTC
CASSGSRYEQYF